This T cell receptor beta chain derives from a study of T cell responses to AZD1222 COVID-19 vaccine. Study-level background: Whether given at about 4 or about 12 weeks, second doses were pooled. General study results and limits: No repertoire was sampled before or during the peak T cell response, only after it. Within unmutated variant regions lay the reported targets of nearly half of spike-specific TCRs. Clonal diversity may have been underestimated in mostly white British donors.

With 4 bases removed from V and 4 bases from J, the gap between germline ends came to 10 bases. From germline, CDR1 is SGHTA and CDR2 FQGNSA. The length of the CDR3 is 13 residues. Some clones are missing from TCRdb's copy, which holds only in-frame ones; the method was immunoSEQ multiplex PCR. The sample records around 100,000 clones, approximately 83% being singletons. On this clone itself: The antigen is unknown.

The starting material was peripheral blood, obtained on day 0 of AZD1222 vaccination. This sequence joins TRBV7-2 and TRBJ1-2; tentatively, D is TRBD1 (6 bases). The clonotype comes from an adult in good health. The CDR3 protein is CASSSGQFYGYTF. CDR3 DNA sequence: TGTGCCAGCAGCTCCGGACAGTTCTATGGCTACACCTTC.